This TCR beta chain was captured by sequencing in a study of blood T cell repertoires in COVID-19. The CDR3 spans 16 residues. Trimming at V came to 7 bases and at J to 2 bases, leaving 13 bases not matched to a gene. TCRdb's copy holds only in-frame clones and misses some; the assay was immunoSEQ multiplex PCR. The sample yields roughly 200,000 clones, under 90% seen once. The specimen sequenced was peripheral blood. This receptor was taken from a human donor in a cohort sampled during active COVID-19. V and J are TRBV23-1 and TRBJ1-2, with 7 bases that match TRBD1. TRBV23-1 is an open reading frame whose function is uncertain. CDR3 in DNA: TGCGCCAGCACTCCCCGGGACAGATCCTTCAACTATGGCTACACCTTC. It translates to CASTPRDRSFNYGYTF.